This T cell receptor beta chain came from a study of cytomegalovirus exposure and HLA in healthy donors (dated by TCRdb to the late 2010s). For the study in its entirety: An earlier analysis of some 600 of the donors reported approximately 260 Gb of sequence data and 95 million to 120 million unique TCR beta sequences obtained from some 200 million T cells. An early release that covered 500 to 800 HLA-typed donors contained around 330 gigabases of sequencing data and approximately 85 million unique TCR sequences. Of the 300 to 450 genotyped donors, approximately 81% were placed in the genetic ancestry cluster associated with self-reported Caucasian donors. The study aimed to test whether signatures of past pathogen exposure could be identified by cataloging public T cell receptors. Using immunosequencing, the study profiled T cell repertoires from about 610 subjects and related those repertoires to cytomegalovirus serostatus. In addition to the first cohort of around 670 subjects, a separate validation cohort of 120 different subjects was used. The study combined high-throughput TCR immunosequencing, statistical association of individual TCRs with disease status, and machine learning to predict cytomegalovirus infection status. A later analysis re-analyzed previously published TCR beta repertoires from 666 donors and added high-resolution HLA genotyping to study TCR occurrence patterns. In the later analysis, no new phenotypic data were used to find candidate immune exposures; instead, reliance was placed on TCR beta sequences and their occurrence across donors. An earlier analysis of some 600 of the donors applied high-throughput TCR beta sequencing to assess whether each TCR beta V gene segment acted as functional or pseudogenic. Donor age, sex, ethnicity and CMV serostatus were compiled alongside the repertoire data. Genome-wide SNP genotypes for about three fifths of the roughly 700 donors were used in a later genetic analysis, which treated that subset as a discovery cohort. All discovery cohort repertoires had been generated using a single sequencing platform. HLA typing included class I and class II loci at four-digit resolution. The number of donors typed differed by locus, with about 629-630 for A, B, C, DRB1 and DQB1, approximately 500 for DQA1, about 610 for DPA1, and around 460 for DPB1. A few DR-DQ haplotypes were handled as single units for association and clustering because linkage in the cohort was strong. Across 300 to 400 genotyped donors of the cohort, an average of about 250,000 unique TCR beta nucleotide sequences per donor were sequenced, and around 19% of those sequences were non-productive. General findings and caveats noted by the study authors: Linkage disequilibrium might explain the correlated functional status among segregating V segments, but an unknown experimental factor could not be ruled out. Immune exposure information for the cohort was limited to CMV serostatus. According to a later analysis, TCR association rates differed among HLA loci, with DRB1 alleles showing the most associated TCRs and HLA-C alleles showing the fewest. A later analysis found that HLA-associated TCR beta chains were more clonally expanded and had lower generation probabilities than equally common non-associated chains. The 87-base-pair reads could not distinguish some IMGT-functional V segments, including TRBV6-2 and TRBV6-3, so those segments were excluded. The study gave a list of about 160 TCR beta chains associated with cytomegalovirus. Sequencing depth was assumed to be roughly uniform across donors in the presence/absence analyses, though that assumption may not hold. In a later analysis, several top co-occurrence clusters were reported to appear linked to parvovirus B19, influenza, CMV and Epstein-Barr virus. A further reported finding was that TCR beta sequences accurately predicted the HLA-A and HLA-B alleles for most subjects in the first cohort. In both the original and validation cohorts, the classifier was reported to diagnose cytomegalovirus status with high specificity and sensitivity. Because HLA typing was unavailable for some donors at each locus, only the typed subset was used in association tests. In an earlier analysis of more than 500 of the donors, most TCR beta V segments appeared in productive rearrangements about 90% or about 30% of the time, broadly matching IMGT annotations. Assigning TCR associations to individual alleles was difficult when HLA alleles, especially DR and DQ, strongly co-occurred. According to the authors, the approach could potentially be generalized to other disease states and immunological phenotypes. In a later analysis, most CMV-associated TCR beta chains were found to appear HLA-restricted, with HLA associations seemingly driven largely by CMV exposure. A cluster of highly shared sequence variants was judged likely to be a technical artifact of the sequencing pipeline. V-gene and J-gene trimming of TCR beta chains was associated with a missense DCLRE1C variant in a later genetic analysis, and the association was replicated in an independent cohort. The cohort was sequenced for TCR beta chains only, and without alpha or paired-chain data the features that could be detected were limited. Three of the identified cytomegalovirus-associated TCR beta chains were confirmed in vitro to be specific for cytomegalovirus antigens. Specific HLA alleles were associated with some 15,000 TCR beta sequences at a false discovery rate of 0.05 in a later analysis. According to a later genetic analysis, donors in an Asian-associated ancestry cluster had fewer N-insertions in productive TCRs than the roughly 670-donor mean. Most TCR sequences were observed very rarely across donors, whereas some public TCRs were present in many individuals. Because counts were too low, 15 to 20 rarely observed V segments, including chromosome 9 orphons, were excluded from the earlier analysis of several hundred of the donors.

As concerns this clone: Its antigen remains unidentified. The input lacks base qualities; no much larger clone sits a single base away.

V loses 3 bases at its end and J loses 5 bases; junction bases beyond the gene matches: 6. The CDR3 measures 15 amino acids from cysteine to phenylalanine. Of all the DNA, just the CDR3 is kept, 45 bases in frame from base 1. The germline V gene yields KGHSH for CDR1 and LQKENI for CDR2. Libraries came from the immunoSEQ multiplex PCR assay. For the multiplex PCR, a mixture combining 60 forward primers for TCR Vbeta segments and 13 reverse primers for TCR Jbeta segments was used. The CDR3 region of rearranged TCR beta genes was amplified from genomic DNA by a multiplex PCR assay. The amplified TCR beta libraries were sequenced on the Illumina HiSeq System as 87-base-pair reads. Processing in the source paper ran as follows. Across the 600 to 700 repertoires, a later analysis counted around 80 million unique TCR beta chains, 9.5 million to 13 million of which were shared by at least two donors. Raw reads were error-corrected and collapsed into unique sequences with a nearest-neighbor algorithm that merged closely related sequences to remove PCR and sequencing errors. To assign V, D and J gene segments, CDR3 sequences were aligned to IMGT reference sequences. Each retained sequence needed at least a six-nucleotide match to both a V gene segment and a J gene segment. Rearrangements were classified as productive when the CDR3 lacked stop codons and remained in frame with V and J, and all other rearrangements were classified as non-productive. Following IMGT convention, CDR3 was defined as the stretch from the second conserved V-encoded cysteine up to the conserved J-encoded phenylalanine. Sequences without an unambiguous match to a single V gene segment were excluded from the earlier analysis of approximately 560 of the donors. In an earlier analysis of 587 of the donors, V segments were called functional above 56.7% productive rearrangements and were called segregating when the between-donor standard deviation exceeded 5%. A statistical classification framework was built for diagnosing cytomegalovirus status from the catalog of TCR beta chain sequences. A later analysis assigned V and J genes by comparing TCR nucleotide sequences with IMGT/GENE-DB human TR gene sequences. Using the TCRdist pipeline, a later analysis assigned CDR3 sequences along with most-parsimonious VDJ recombination scenarios. A later analysis defined each TCR beta chain by its CDR3 amino acid sequence plus V-gene family, and excluded reads lacking a unique V-gene family. A later analysis removed 450 to 600 highly shared, low-generation-probability nucleotide sequences to deal with suspected cross-contamination and a sequencing artifact. A later analysis calculated a clonal expansion index for each public chain from normalized within-repertoire ranks of inferred template counts. In a later analysis, generation probabilities were computed with a VDJ recombination model fitted to out-of-frame rearrangements, and the resulting probabilities were checked against IGoR. Hypergeometric tests were used in a later analysis to score TCR-TCR, TCR-HLA and TCR-CMV co-occurrence, with a repertoire-size bias correction applied to the TCR pairs. False discovery rates were estimated in a later analysis by permuting HLA or CMV assignments 20 times. In a later analysis, co-occurring TCRs were grouped using DBSCAN, with TCRdist sequence similarity added in when clustering inside HLA-allele-positive subsets. Repertoires with fewer than 30,000 or more than 120,000 public chains, plus five repertoires with anomalous nucleotide sharing, were excluded from co-occurrence clustering. TCRdb retrieved this table from immuneACCESS and kept in-frame rearrangements only. Not all clones are present; in checked studies, unresolved V genes account for under half, and no reason is known for the remainder. V and J calls and clone size come straight from that table; D and trimming were deduced from the DNA. This sample comprises some 60,000 clones, around 87% of them detected only once. The ten largest clones take up approximately 1.5% of the sample.

The cohort consisted of more than 650 healthy bone marrow donors. All cohort members were sampled while nominally healthy, although unrecorded immune exposures were likely present. The donor tested CMV seronegative, placing the donor among the 350 to 400 seronegative members of the cohort. A peripheral blood sample was provided by each donor, and peripheral blood mononuclear cells were used for TCR beta sequencing. The Qiagen DNeasy Blood Extraction Kit was used to extract genomic DNA from the blood cell samples. This sequence originates from a man aged 18 to 35 in good health and CMV-seronegative. Input material: PBMCs. The sequence is built from TRBV18 and TRBJ2-1; 8 bases in the junction line up with TRBD2. The nucleotide sequence is TGTGCCAGCTCACCTCAGCGGGGGACGCACAATGAGCAGTTCTTC. Translated, this gives CASSPQRGTHNEQFF.